This section outlines one TCR beta chain sequence together with its context. What it binds is unknown. A junction end diverges from the germline sequence, so it may reflect a read error. This record belongs to a study of metastatic and nonmetastatic thyroid tumors. The wider study: From malignant and benign thyroid patients, repertoires in blood and in tumor or nodule tissue were compared.

This CDR3 has 15 residues. Germline V gene sequence: CDR1 SGHAT, CDR2 FQDESV (reference sequence). Thyroid surgery was preceded by no treatment in any patient. General study points: The reported finding was significantly higher TCR beta diversity in malignant thyroid tumors relative to benign nodules, in blood and tumor.

TCRdb re-called the PCR reads with MiXCR. The sample includes about 8,100 clones, roughly 24% of them seen just once. The chain uses TRBV11-1 and TRBJ1-2; D possibly corresponds to TRBD1 (6 bases). This receptor was obtained from a female donor with papillary thyroid cancer or a benign thyroid nodule (not recorded which). Some clones in this sample may be carry-over from other donors' samples. Input material: tumor tissue. The CDR3 bases are TGTGCCAGCAGCGACGGACAGCCGGTCCTCTATGGCTACACGTTC. Its translation is CASSDGQPVLYGYTF.